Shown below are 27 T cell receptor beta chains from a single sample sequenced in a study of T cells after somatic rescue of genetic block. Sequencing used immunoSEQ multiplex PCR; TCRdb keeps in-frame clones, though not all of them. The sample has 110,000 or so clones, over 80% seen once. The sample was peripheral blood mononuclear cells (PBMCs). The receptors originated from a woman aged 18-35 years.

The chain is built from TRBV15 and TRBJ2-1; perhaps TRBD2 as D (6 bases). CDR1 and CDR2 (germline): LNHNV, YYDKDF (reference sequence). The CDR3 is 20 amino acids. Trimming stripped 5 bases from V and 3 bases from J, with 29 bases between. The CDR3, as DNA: TGTGCCACCAGCCCCGAGGGTGGAGGGTTTAGACTGGGTCACTACAATGAGCAGTTCTTC. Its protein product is CATSPEGGGFRLGHYNEQFF.

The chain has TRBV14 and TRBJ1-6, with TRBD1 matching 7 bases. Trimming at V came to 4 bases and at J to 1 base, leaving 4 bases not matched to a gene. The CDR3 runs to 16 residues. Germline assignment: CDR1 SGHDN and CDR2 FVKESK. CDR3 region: CASSPQTGSYNSPLHF. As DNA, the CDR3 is TGTGCCAGCAGCCCACAGACAGGGTCCTATAATTCACCCCTCCACTTT.

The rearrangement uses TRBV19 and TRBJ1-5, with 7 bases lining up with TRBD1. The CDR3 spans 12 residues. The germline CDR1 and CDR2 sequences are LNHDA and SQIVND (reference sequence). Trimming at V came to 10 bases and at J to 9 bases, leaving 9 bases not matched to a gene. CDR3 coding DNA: TGTGCCACTCGGACAGGCAGTCTGCCCCAGCATTTT. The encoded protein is CATRTGSLPQHF.

The CDR3 DNA is TGTGCCAGTAGTAACCGGGGGCAGGGGGCCGGGAATGAGCAGTTCTTC. This translates into CASSNRGQGAGNEQFF. The rearrangement joins TRBV19 to TRBJ2-1; 8 positions agree with TRBD1. V lost 4 bases to trimming and J lost 7 bases; unmatched junction nucleotides: 12. This CDR3 has 16 residues. Germline assignment: CDR1 LNHDA and CDR2 SQIVND (reference sequence).

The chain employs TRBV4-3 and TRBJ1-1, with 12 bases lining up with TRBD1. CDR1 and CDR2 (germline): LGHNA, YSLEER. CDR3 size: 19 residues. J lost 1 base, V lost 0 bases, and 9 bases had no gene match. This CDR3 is CASSQDSGTGGPPNTEAFF. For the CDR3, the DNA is TGCGCCAGCAGCCAAGATAGCGGGACAGGGGGCCCGCCGAACACTGAAGCTTTCTTT.

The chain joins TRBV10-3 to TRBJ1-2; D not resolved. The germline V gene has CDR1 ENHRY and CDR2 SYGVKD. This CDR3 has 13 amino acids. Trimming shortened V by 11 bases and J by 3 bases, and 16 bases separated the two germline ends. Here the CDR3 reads CALLRTGDYGYTF. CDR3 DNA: TGTGCCCTGCTAAGGACGGGCGACTATGGCTACACCTTC.

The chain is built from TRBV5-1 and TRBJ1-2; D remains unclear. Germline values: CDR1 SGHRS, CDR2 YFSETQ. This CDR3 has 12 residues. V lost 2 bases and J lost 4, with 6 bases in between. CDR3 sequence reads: CASSFSGYGYTF. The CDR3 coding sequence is TGCGCCAGCAGCTTTTCGGGCTATGGCTACACCTTC.

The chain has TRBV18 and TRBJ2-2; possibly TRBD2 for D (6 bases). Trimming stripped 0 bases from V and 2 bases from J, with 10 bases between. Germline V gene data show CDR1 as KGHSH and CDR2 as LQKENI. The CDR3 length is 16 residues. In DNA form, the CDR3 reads TGTGCCAGCTCACCACCGAACGGGGGTAACACCGGGGAGCTGTTTTTT. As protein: CASSPPNGGNTGELFF.

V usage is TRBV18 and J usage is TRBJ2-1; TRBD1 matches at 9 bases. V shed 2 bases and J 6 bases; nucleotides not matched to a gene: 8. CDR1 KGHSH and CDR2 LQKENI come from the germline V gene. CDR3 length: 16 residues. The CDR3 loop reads CASSPVGKQGANEQFF. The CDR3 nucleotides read TGTGCCAGCTCACCAGTTGGGAAACAGGGGGCCAATGAGCAGTTCTTC.

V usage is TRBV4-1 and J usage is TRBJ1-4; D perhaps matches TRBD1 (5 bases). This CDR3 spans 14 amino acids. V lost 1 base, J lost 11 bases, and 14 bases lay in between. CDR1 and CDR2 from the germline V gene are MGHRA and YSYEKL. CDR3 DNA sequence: TGCGCCAGCAGCCAAGTGGTCCCGGGGGGGAAACTGTTTTTT. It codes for CASSQVVPGGKLFF.

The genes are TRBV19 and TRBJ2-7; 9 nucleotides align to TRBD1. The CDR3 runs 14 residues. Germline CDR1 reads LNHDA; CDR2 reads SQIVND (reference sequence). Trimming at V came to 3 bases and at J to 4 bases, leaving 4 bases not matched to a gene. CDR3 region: CASSMGQGGYEQYF. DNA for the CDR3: TGTGCCAGTAGTATGGGACAGGGAGGGTACGAGCAGTACTTC.

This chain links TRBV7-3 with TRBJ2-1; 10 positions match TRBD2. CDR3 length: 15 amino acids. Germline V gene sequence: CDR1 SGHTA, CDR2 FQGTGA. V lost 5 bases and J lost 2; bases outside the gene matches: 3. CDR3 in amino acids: CASSPLAGAYNEQFF. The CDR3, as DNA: TGTGCCAGCAGCCCTCTAGCGGGAGCCTACAATGAGCAGTTCTTC.

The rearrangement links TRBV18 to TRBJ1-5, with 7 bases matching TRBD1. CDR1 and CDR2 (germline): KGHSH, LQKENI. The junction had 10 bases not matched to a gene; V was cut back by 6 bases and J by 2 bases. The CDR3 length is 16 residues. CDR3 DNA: TGTGCCAGCTCCTACGGACAGGTCCGAGGCAATCAGCCCCAGCATTTT. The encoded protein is CASSYGQVRGNQPQHF.

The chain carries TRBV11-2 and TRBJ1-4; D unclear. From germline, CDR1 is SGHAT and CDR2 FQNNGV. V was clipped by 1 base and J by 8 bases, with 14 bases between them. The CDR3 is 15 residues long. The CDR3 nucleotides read TGTGCCAGCAGCTTAGTCGGCGGGAGTGGAGAAAAACTGTTTTTT. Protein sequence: CASSLVGGSGEKLFF. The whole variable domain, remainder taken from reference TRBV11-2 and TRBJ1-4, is EAGVAQSPRYKIIEKRQSVAFWCNPISGHATLYWYQQILGQGPKLLIQFQNNGVVDDSQLPKDRFSAERLKGVDSTLKIQPAKLEDSAVYLCASSLVGGSGEKLFFGSGTQLSVL.

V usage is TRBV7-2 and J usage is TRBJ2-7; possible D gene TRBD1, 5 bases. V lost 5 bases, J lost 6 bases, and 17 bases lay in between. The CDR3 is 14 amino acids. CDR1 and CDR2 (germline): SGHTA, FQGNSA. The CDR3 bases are TGTGCCAGCAGCCGCCCAGACAGAGTAGGCGAGCAGTACTTC. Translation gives CASSRPDRVGEQYF.

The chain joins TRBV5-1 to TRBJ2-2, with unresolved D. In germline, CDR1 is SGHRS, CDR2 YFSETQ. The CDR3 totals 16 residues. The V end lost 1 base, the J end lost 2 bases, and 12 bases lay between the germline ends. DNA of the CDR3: TGCGCCAGCAGCTTGCTAGTTACGGGCAACACCGGGGAGCTGTTTTTT. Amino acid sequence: CASSLLVTGNTGELFF.

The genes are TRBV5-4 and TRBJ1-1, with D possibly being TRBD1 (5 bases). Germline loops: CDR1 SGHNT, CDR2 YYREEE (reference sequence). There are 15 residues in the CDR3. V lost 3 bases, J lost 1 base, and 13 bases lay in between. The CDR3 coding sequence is TGTGCCAGCAGCTCCCCCCCCGGGGGGAACACTGAAGCTTTCTTT. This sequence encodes CASSSPPGGNTEAFF.

The CDR3 DNA sequence: TGTGCTAGTGGGTTGAGGCAGAATGGCTACACCTTC. It translates to CASGLRQNGYTF. This rearrangement joins TRBV12-5 to TRBJ1-2; D unclear. The CDR3 is 12 amino acids. Germline CDR1 and CDR2: LGHNT and FRNRAP. Trimming left V 6 bases short and J 6 bases short, with 11 bases between.

The CDR3 is CASSVLDRAGANVLTF. The CDR3 nucleotides are TGTGCCAGCAGCGTGCTGGACAGGGCTGGGGCCAACGTCCTGACTTTC. This rearrangement joins TRBV9 to TRBJ2-6; 8 bases align to TRBD1. The germline CDR1 and CDR2 sequences are SGDLS and YYNGEE. With V trimmed by 2 bases and J by 2 bases, 3 bases remained unmatched. There are 16 residues in the CDR3.

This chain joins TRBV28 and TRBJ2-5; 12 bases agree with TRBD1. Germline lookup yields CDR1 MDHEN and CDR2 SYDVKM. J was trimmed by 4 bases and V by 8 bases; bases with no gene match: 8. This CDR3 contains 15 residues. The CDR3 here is CASRGTGGFRETQYF. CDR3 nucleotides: TGTGCCAGCCGAGGGACAGGGGGCTTTCGAGAGACCCAGTACTTC.

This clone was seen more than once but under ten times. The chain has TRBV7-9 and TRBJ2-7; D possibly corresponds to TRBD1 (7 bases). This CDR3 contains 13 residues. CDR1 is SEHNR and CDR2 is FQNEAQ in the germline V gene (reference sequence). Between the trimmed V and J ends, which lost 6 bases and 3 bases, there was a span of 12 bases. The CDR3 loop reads CASRPQGGYEQYF. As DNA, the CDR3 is TGTGCCAGCAGGCCCCAGGGGGGCTACGAGCAGTACTTC.

The chain's CDR3 is CASSTGPQGAKNIQYF. The CDR3 DNA sequence: TGCGCCAGCAGCACGGGACCTCAGGGGGCCAAAAACATTCAGTACTTC. The chain has TRBV5-1 and TRBJ2-4; a weak D match, TRBD1 (6 bases). CDR1 and CDR2 (germline): SGHRS, YFSETQ. The CDR3 runs to 16 residues. The V and J ends lost 4 bases and 1 base respectively, with 15 bases between them.

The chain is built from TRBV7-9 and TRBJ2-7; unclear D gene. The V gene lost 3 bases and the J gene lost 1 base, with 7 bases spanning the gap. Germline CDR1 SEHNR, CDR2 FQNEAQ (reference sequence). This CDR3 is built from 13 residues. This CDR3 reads CASSFTRSYEQYF. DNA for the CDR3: TGTGCCAGCAGCTTTACCCGGTCCTACGAGCAGTACTTC.

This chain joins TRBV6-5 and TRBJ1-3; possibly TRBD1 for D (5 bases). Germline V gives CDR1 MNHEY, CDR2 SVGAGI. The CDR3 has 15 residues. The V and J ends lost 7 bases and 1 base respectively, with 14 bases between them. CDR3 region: CASTQVQGSGNTIYF. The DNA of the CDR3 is TGTGCCAGCACCCAGGTCCAGGGATCTGGAAACACCATATATTTT.

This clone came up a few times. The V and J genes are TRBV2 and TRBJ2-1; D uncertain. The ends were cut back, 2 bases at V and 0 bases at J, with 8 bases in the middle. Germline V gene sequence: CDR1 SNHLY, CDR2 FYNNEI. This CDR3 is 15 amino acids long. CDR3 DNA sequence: TGTGCCAGCAGTGAAAACCCCAACTCCTACAATGAGCAGTTCTTC. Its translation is CASSENPNSYNEQFF.

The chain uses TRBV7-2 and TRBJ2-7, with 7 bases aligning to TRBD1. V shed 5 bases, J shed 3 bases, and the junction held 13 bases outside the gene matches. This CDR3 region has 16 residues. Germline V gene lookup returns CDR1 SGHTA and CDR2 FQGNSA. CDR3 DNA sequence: TGTGCCAGCAGCATACCCCGGGACAGAATAGACTACGAGCAGTACTTC. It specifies CASSIPRDRIDYEQYF.

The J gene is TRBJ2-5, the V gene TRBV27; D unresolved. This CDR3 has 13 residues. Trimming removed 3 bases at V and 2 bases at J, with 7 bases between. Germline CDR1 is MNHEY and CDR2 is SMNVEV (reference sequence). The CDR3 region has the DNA TGTGCCAGCAGTTTGTTAGGTCAAGAGACCCAGTACTTC. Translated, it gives CASSLLGQETQYF.